Shown below are 25 T cell receptor beta chains from a single sample sequenced in a study of blood T cell repertoires in COVID-19. Profiled with immunoSEQ multiplex PCR; TCRdb holds only in-frame clones, not every one. The repertoire holds about 60,000 clones, with 80% to 90% as singletons. The sequenced material came from peripheral blood. The source of these receptors is a human donor in a cohort sampled during active COVID-19.

The chain couples TRBV6-2 or TRBV6-3 to TRBJ1-2; D is perhaps TRBD1 (6 bases). Germline CDR1 reads MNHEY; CDR2 reads SVGEGT. The germline V and J ends were trimmed by 6 bases and 8 bases, with 19 bases remaining between them. The CDR3 runs 14 residues. The CDR3 reads CASSTGDRIGGYTF. The CDR3 DNA sequence: TGTGCCAGCAGCACCGGAGACAGGATAGGGGGCTACACCTTC.

The chain has TRBV4-3 and TRBJ1-1, with D maybe TRBD1 (6 bases). CDR1 and CDR2 (germline): LGHNA, YSLEER. V lost 2 bases to trimming and J lost 5 bases, with 12 bases between them. The CDR3 runs to 14 residues. CDR3 DNA: TGCGCCAGCAGCCAAATCGCAGGGGCGACTGAAGCTTTCTTT. Translating gives CASSQIAGATEAFF.

The rearrangement joins TRBV18 to TRBJ2-5; D might be TRBD2 (5 bases). This CDR3 has 14 residues. CDR1 is KGHSH, CDR2 LQKENI, per germline. V was shortened by 2 bases and J by 5 bases, with 12 bases between the two germline ends. The CDR3 loop reads CASSPATSGETQYF. CDR3 DNA sequence: TGTGCCAGCTCACCAGCCACTAGTGGGGAGACCCAGTACTTC.

CDR3 protein: CASSPLSFSGNTIYF. In DNA, the CDR3 is TGTGCCAGCAGCCCCCTTAGTTTCTCTGGAAACACCATATATTTT. The V and J genes are TRBV9 and TRBJ1-3; no reliable D call. Trimming took off 4 bases at V and 0 bases at J, with 11 bases between the two ends. Germline V gene data show CDR1 as SGDLS and CDR2 as YYNGEE. CDR3 length: 15 residues. Using reference TRBV9 and TRBJ1-3 for the parts outside the CDR3, the full variable domain is DSGVTQTPKHLITATGQRVTLRCSPRSGDLSVYWYQQSLDQGLQFLIQYYNGEERAKGNILERFSAQQFPDLHSELNLSSLELGDSALYFCASSPLSFSGNTIYFGEGSWLTVV.

The chain couples TRBV7-9 to TRBJ2-2; D perhaps matches TRBD1 (7 bases). Trimming shortened V by 2 bases and J by 5 bases, and 12 bases separated the two germline ends. The CDR3 runs to 15 residues. Germline V gene lookup returns CDR1 SEHNR and CDR2 FQNEAQ (reference sequence). Here the CDR3 DNA reads TGTGCCAGCAGCTTATGGCAGGGGGGAACCGGGGAGCTGTTTTTT. Translating gives CASSLWQGGTGELFF.

The chain combines TRBV9 with TRBJ2-1, with 11 bases fitting TRBD2. The CDR3 is 15 amino acids. Per the germline V gene, CDR1 is SGDLS and CDR2 is YYNGEE. Trimming took 4 bases from V and 12 from J; bases not matched to a gene: 12. The CDR3 reads CASSQTSGGPSGQFF. For the CDR3, the DNA is TGTGCCAGCAGCCAAACTAGCGGGGGCCCAAGTGGGCAGTTCTTC.

This clone was detected once. The rearrangement uses TRBV7-2 and TRBJ2-1; the match to TRBD2 covers 7 bases. CDR1 is SGHTA and CDR2 is FQGNSA in the germline V gene. V was pared by 1 base and J by 4 bases, with 4 bases of the junction left unmatched. This CDR3 is built from 15 residues. The CDR3 sequence is CASSLGGEGYNEQFF. The CDR3 DNA is TGTGCCAGCAGCTTAGGGGGGGAGGGATACAATGAGCAGTTCTTC.

The V call is TRBV7-5, the J call TRBJ2-3; the table calls TRBD1, which could not be checked here. TRBV7-5 is a known pseudogene. The length of the CDR3 is 15 residues. The CDR3 DNA reads as TGTGTCAGAAGTTTTTGGGGGCCATCCACAGATACGCAGTATTTT. It translates to CVRSFWGPSTDTQYF.

This chain connects TRBV6-5 to TRBJ2-3; the match to TRBD2 covers 7 bases. The germline gives CDR1 MNHEY, CDR2 SVGAGI. The ends lost 6 bases at V and 0 bases at J; junction bases unmatched: 3. There are 14 residues in the CDR3. Here the CDR3 reads CASRWRGSTDTQYF. The CDR3 nucleotides are TGTGCCAGCAGGTGGCGGGGGAGCACAGATACGCAGTATTTT.

V usage is TRBV28 and J usage is TRBJ2-1; 7 nucleotides line up with TRBD1. The CDR3 covers 15 residues. V lost 6 bases to trimming and J lost 4 bases; unmatched junction nucleotides: 9. CDR1 and CDR2 (germline): MDHEN, SYDVKM. The CDR3 protein is CASRRPGGFYNEQFF. DNA of the CDR3: TGTGCCAGCAGGCGACCAGGGGGTTTTTACAATGAGCAGTTCTTC.

The gene calls are TRBV21-1 and TRBJ1-2; TRBD1 was called by the table and not checked on the DNA. TRBV21-1 is a documented pseudogene. CDR3 length: 17 residues. The CDR3 DNA reads TGTGCCAGCAGCAAAGGTTCCAGTCTGCCTCAGAACTATGGCTACACCTTC. Translating gives CASSKGSSLPQNYGYTF.

The chain combines TRBV5-1 with TRBJ2-7, with 13 bases aligning to TRBD2. Germline V lookup: CDR1 SGHRS, CDR2 YFSETQ. The length of the CDR3 is 15 residues. J was trimmed by 4 bases and V by 0 bases; bases with no gene match: 1. The CDR3: CASSLELAGGYEQYF. In DNA form, the CDR3 reads TGCGCCAGCAGCTTGGAACTAGCGGGAGGGTACGAGCAGTACTTC.

The V call is TRBV2, the J call TRBJ2-3; no firm D call. V lost 5 bases to trimming and J lost 6 bases, with 9 bases between them. The germline gives CDR1 SNHLY, CDR2 FYNNEI. This CDR3 spans 12 amino acids. The CDR3 nucleotides are TGTGCCAGCAGTTTCAGTAGCGATACGCAGTATTTT. Residues: CASSFSSDTQYF.

The V gene is TRBV20-1, the J gene TRBJ1-2, with D unresolved. Germline V lookup: CDR1 DFQATT, CDR2 SNEGSKA (reference sequence). V was pared by 4 bases and J by 6 bases, with 3 bases between. The CDR3 extends over 9 amino acids. The CDR3 spells CSATNGYTF. The CDR3 region has the DNA TGCAGTGCTACAAATGGCTACACCTTC.

The V and J genes are TRBV7-6 and TRBJ2-1, with TRBD2 matching over 8 bases. The V and J ends lost 4 bases and 4 bases, in that order; junction bases with no gene match: 6. CDR3 size: 15 residues. Per germline, CDR1 SGHVS and CDR2 FNYEAQ. CDR3 protein: CASSSRLATYNEQFF. In DNA, the CDR3 is TGTGCCAGCAGCTCCAGACTAGCGACTTACAATGAGCAGTTCTTC. Variable domain in full (rest from reference TRBV7-6 and TRBJ2-1): GAGVSQSPRYKVTKRGQDVALRCDPISGHVSLYWYRQALGQGPEFLTYFNYEAQQDKSGLPNDRFSAERPEGSISTLTIQRTEQRDSAMYRCASSSRLATYNEQFFGPGTRLTVL.

V usage is TRBV7-2 and J usage is TRBJ2-7; 12 bases fit TRBD2. J was trimmed by 6 bases and V by 3 bases; bases with no gene match: 3. Per germline, CDR1 SGHTA and CDR2 FQGNSA. This CDR3 has 14 amino acids. In DNA form, the CDR3 reads TGTGCCAGCAGCTTGACTAGCGGGAGTTTCGAGCAGTACTTC. This encodes CASSLTSGSFEQYF.

V and J are TRBV19 and TRBJ2-7; the D gene is possibly TRBD2 (6 bases). The CDR3 has 14 residues. CDR1 LNHDA and CDR2 SQIVND come from the germline V gene (reference sequence). V was trimmed by 6 bases and J by 1 base, leaving 13 bases between them. The CDR3 DNA follows: TGTGCCAGTAGAGAGCGGGCCTCATCCTACGAGCAGTACTTC. Protein: CASRERASSYEQYF.

In this sample, this clone turned up a few times. This sequence joins TRBV11-2 and TRBJ1-3; 7 nucleotides match TRBD1. The germline V gene has CDR1 SGHAT and CDR2 FQNNGV. V shed 4 bases and J 7 bases; nucleotides not matched to a gene: 10. The CDR3 loop spans 15 amino acids. The CDR3 is CASSSLRDRANTIYF. The CDR3 DNA follows: TGTGCCAGCAGCTCTCTCCGGGACAGAGCGAACACCATATATTTT.

This clone was picked up one time. The chain recombines TRBV12-3 or TRBV12-4 with TRBJ2-5, with 8 positions matching TRBD1. CDR3 size: 12 residues. The trim removed 6 bases at V and 4 bases at J, leaving 1 base unmatched. CDR3 sequence: CASSTGGETQYF. Here the CDR3 DNA reads TGTGCCAGCAGCACAGGGGGAGAGACCCAGTACTTC.

This clone was detected only a few times. The chain has TRBV2 and TRBJ1-3; 7 nucleotides align to TRBD1. This CDR3 comprises 13 residues. V gave up 4 bases and J gave up 6 bases; unmatched junction bases: 3. Germline-derived CDR1 and CDR2 are SNHLY and FYNNEI. CDR3 bases: TGTGCCAGCAGTGTGGGACAGTTAAACACCATATATTTT. Amino acids: CASSVGQLNTIYF.

The V call is TRBV5-1, the J call TRBJ1-5; the D is unclear. The germline CDR1 and CDR2 sequences are SGHRS and YFSETQ. Trimming left V 0 bases short and J 1 base short, with 8 bases between. The CDR3 is made up of 15 amino acids. CDR3 in DNA: TGCGCCAGCAGCTTGGTTTCCGGGAGCAATCAGCCCCAGCATTTT. Amino acids: CASSLVSGSNQPQHF.

The chain employs TRBV9 and TRBJ2-7, with D uncertain. Germline-derived CDR1 and CDR2 are SGDLS and YYNGEE. V lost 0 bases and J lost 0, with 10 bases in between. The CDR3 extends over 15 amino acids. The CDR3 DNA reads TGTGCCAGCAGCGTAGCGGTGGGCCGCTCCTACGAGCAGTACTTC. Protein: CASSVAVGRSYEQYF.

This clone occurred once. This sequence joins TRBV6-5 and TRBJ1-4, with TRBD1 identical over 8 bases. CDR1 MNHEY and CDR2 SVGAGI come from the germline V gene. V lost 6 bases to trimming and J lost 7 bases; unmatched junction nucleotides: 10. The CDR3 has 15 amino acids. DNA of the CDR3: TGTGCCAGCAGGCTCCGGACAGGGAGTGGTGAAAAACTGTTTTTT. The encoded protein is CASRLRTGSGEKLFF.

The chain is built from TRBV6-2 or TRBV6-3 and TRBJ2-5, with TRBD2 identical over 9 bases. In germline, CDR1 is MNHEY, CDR2 SVGEGT. CDR3 length equals 18 residues. V shed 0 bases and J 2 bases; nucleotides not matched to a gene: 10. Here the CDR3 reads CASSYSRSGGTIQETQYF. The CDR3 region has the DNA TGTGCCAGCAGTTACTCGAGAAGCGGGGGGACTATTCAAGAGACCCAGTACTTC.

The chain joins TRBV29-1 to TRBJ2-7, with a weak D call TRBD2 (6 bases). The germline V gene encodes CDR1 SQVTM and CDR2 ANQGSEA. The length of the CDR3 is 12 residues. Trimming removed 4 bases at V and 6 bases at J, with 13 bases between. The CDR3 here is CSVGEVEGEQYF. DNA of the CDR3: TGCAGCGTTGGAGAGGTGGAGGGCGAGCAGTACTTC.